The rows below give T cell receptor beta chains drawn from one sample of a study of blood T cell repertoires in COVID-19. Profiled with immunoSEQ multiplex PCR; TCRdb holds only in-frame clones, not every one. The data contain fewer than 500,000 clones, around nine tenths of them singletons. The source material was PBMCs or T cells enriched from blood (not recorded which). The receptors originated from a woman younger than 30 with acute COVID-19. The CDR3 runs from the conserved cysteine through the conserved F or W. The D gene is left open where the match is weak. Size tells how often a clone was seen (once, few, many) or the class of an expanded clone, and some rows leave it out.

. TRBJ1-2 TRBV14 few CASSPLDRSGYTF TGTGCCAGCAGCCCGCTCGACAGGAGCGGCTACACCTTC
. TRBJ2-3 TRBV10-1 . CASSVGWGRTDTQYF TGCGCCAGCAGTGTGGGGTGGGGCCGCACAGATACGCAGTATTTT
. TRBJ2-4 TRBV9 . CASSPPPEQGAIQYF TGTGCCAGCAGCCCACCACCGGAACAGGGTGCGATTCAGTACTTC
. TRBJ1-3 TRBV27 . CASSLGGIGTGNTIYF TGTGCCAGCAGTTTAGGGGGGATCGGCACTGGAAACACCATATATTTT
TRBD2 TRBJ2-1 TRBV11-2 few CASSVGTSGSNEQFF TGTGCCAGCAGCGTAGGGACTAGCGGGAGCAATGAGCAGTTCTTC
TRBD2 TRBJ2-2 TRBV2 . CASRPTSGRTGELFF TGTGCCAGCAGACCAACTAGCGGGAGAACCGGGGAGCTGTTTTTT
TRBD2 TRBJ2-2 TRBV7-2 . CASRPSGNTGELFF TGTGCCAGCAGACCTAGCGGGAACACCGGGGAGCTGTTTTTT
TRBD2 TRBJ2-1 TRBV6-5 . CASSYTETSGSNEQFF TGTGCCAGCAGTTACACTGAGACTAGCGGGAGTAATGAGCAGTTCTTC
TRBD2 TRBJ2-5 TRBV28 . CATGGSGSRIQTQYF TGTGCCACGGGTGGTAGCGGGAGTAGGATACAGACCCAGTACTTC
. TRBJ1-1 TRBV7-9 . CASSAQENTEAFF TGTGCCAGCAGCGCACAGGAGAACACTGAAGCTTTCTTT
. TRBJ1-1 TRBV4-3 . CASSQESLRVGEAFF TGCGCCAGCAGCCAAGAATCACTCAGGGTCGGTGAAGCTTTCTTT
. TRBJ1-1 TRBV10-1 . CASSESGRGRIMNTEAFF TGCGCCAGCAGTGAGTCTGGCAGGGGAAGGATCATGAACACTGAAGCTTTCTTT
TRBD1 TRBJ2-7 TRBV6-5 . CASRMDRVDEQYF TGTGCCAGCAGAATGGACAGGGTCGACGAGCAGTACTTC
. TRBJ1-4 TRBV18 . CASSRGVEKLFF TGTGCCAGCTCACGGGGGGTCGAAAAACTGTTTTTT
TRBD2 TRBJ2-4 TRBV7-2 . CASSSTPKEIAGGENIQYF TGTGCCAGCAGCTCAACCCCGAAGGAGATAGCGGGAGGAGAAAACATTCAGTACTTC
. TRBJ1-6 TRBV4-2 . CASSQAEFGNSPLHF TGTGCCAGCAGCCAAGCGGAGTTCGGAAATTCACCCCTCCACTTT
. TRBJ2-1 TRBV18 many CASSPRREGEQFF TGTGCCAGCTCACCGCGGAGGGAAGGTGAGCAGTTCTTC
. TRBJ1-4 TRBV7-9 . CASSLFTGGSSTNEKLFF TGTGCCAGCAGCTTATTTACGGGAGGATCTTCAACTAATGAAAAACTGTTTTTT
. TRBJ2-7 TRBV5-5 . CASSLGLGAVYEQYF TGTGCCAGCAGCTTGGGTCTTGGGGCGGTCTACGAGCAGTACTTC
. TRBJ1-2 TRBV9 few CASSVGQGQEGGYTF TGTGCCAGCAGCGTAGGGCAGGGGCAAGAGGGAGGCTACACCTTC
TRBD2 TRBJ2-3 TRBV5-4 . CASSVASGGGTDTQYF TGTGCCAGCAGCGTGGCTAGCGGGGGGGGCACAGATACGCAGTATTTT
TRBD2 TRBJ2-6 TRBV4-3 once CASSHALAGGSGANVLTF TGCGCCAGCAGCCACGCCCTAGCGGGAGGCTCTGGGGCCAACGTCCTGACTTTC
TRBD1 TRBJ2-3 TRBV28 . CASRPGQGITQYF TGTGCCAGCAGGCCGGGACAGGGGATCACGCAGTATTTT
TRBD2 TRBJ2-1 TRBV10-1 . CASSESELAGLNEQFF TGCGCCAGCAGTGAGTCGGAGCTAGCGGGGCTCAATGAGCAGTTCTTC
. TRBJ1-5 TRBV28 . CASSSDQPQHF TGTGCCAGCAGTTCTGATCAGCCCCAGCATTTT
TRBD2 TRBJ2-7 TRBV3-1/TRBV3-2 . CASSQGGLAGGLYEQYF TGTGCCAGCAGCCAAGGGGGACTAGCGGGGGGACTGTACGAGCAGTACTTC
TRBD2 TRBJ2-7 TRBV5-1 . CASSWTSGRAFEQYF TGCGCCAGCAGCTGGACTAGCGGGAGGGCTTTCGAGCAGTACTTC
. TRBJ1-1 TRBV9 . CASSVDRSTEAFF TGTGCCAGCAGCGTCGACAGATCCACTGAAGCTTTCTTT
. TRBJ1-1 TRBV7-9 . CASSRTKQDPNTEAFF TGTGCCAGCAGCCGTACTAAACAGGACCCTAACACTGAAGCTTTCTTT
. TRBJ2-3 TRBV3-1/TRBV3-2 . CASSQQGPDTQYF TGTGCCAGCAGCCAACAGGGGCCAGATACGCAGTATTTT
. TRBJ2-1 TRBV30 . CAWSVLGEQFF TGTGCCTGGAGTGTTCTCGGGGAGCAGTTCTTC
TRBD2 TRBJ2-1 TRBV9 . CASSPSGSDNEQFF TGTGCCAGCAGCCCTAGCGGGAGTGACAATGAGCAGTTCTTC
TRBD2 TRBJ2-5 TRBV3-1/TRBV3-2 . CASSPGTRLETQYF TGTGCCAGCAGTCCCGGGACTAGACTAGAGACCCAGTACTTC
TRBD1 TRBJ1-4 TRBV6-5 . CASRTGTEEKLFF TGTGCCAGCAGAACCGGGACAGAAGAAAAACTGTTTTTT
TRBD1 TRBJ1-2 TRBV5-8 . CASSWGQGAYDGYTF TGTGCCAGCAGCTGGGGGCAGGGGGCCTACGATGGCTACACCTTC
TRBD2 TRBJ2-7 TRBV9 once CASSSPTSAEQYF TGTGCCAGCAGCTCCCCGACTAGCGCCGAGCAGTACTTC
. TRBJ2-5 TRBV18 . CASFPRSSTQETQYF TGTGCCAGCTTCCCCCGGTCTTCGACTCAAGAGACCCAGTACTTC
. TRBJ1-5 TRBV5-1 once CASSLAQGGQPQHF TGCGCCAGCAGCTTGGCTCAGGGCGGTCAGCCCCAGCATTTT
. TRBJ2-7 TRBV5-6 . CASSFNSYEQYF TGTGCCAGCAGCTTTAACTCCTACGAGCAGTACTTC
TRBD2 TRBJ2-1 TRBV3-1/TRBV3-2 . CASSQDRRGNNEQFF TGTGCCAGCAGCCAAGACCGGCGGGGGAACAATGAGCAGTTCTTC
. TRBJ2-4 TRBV7-8 . CASSLRTDGGHIQYF TGTGCCAGCAGCTTAAGGACAGATGGTGGCCACATTCAGTACTTC
TRBD2 TRBJ2-1 TRBV2 . CASVSGSENEQFF TGTGCCAGCGTTAGCGGGAGCGAGAATGAGCAGTTCTTC
TRBD2 TRBJ2-3 TRBV10-3 . CAIGAGGPATDTQYF TGTGCCATCGGAGCGGGAGGGCCGGCGACAGATACGCAGTATTTT
TRBD1 TRBJ2-2 TRBV7-3 . CASSPGDRGLGGELFF TGTGCCAGCAGCCCTGGGGACAGGGGGCTAGGCGGGGAGCTGTTTTTT
TRBD2 TRBJ2-1 TRBV5-1 . CASSSYVAGGREQFF TGCGCCAGCAGCTCTTATGTAGCGGGGGGGCGAGAGCAGTTCTTC
. TRBJ1-1 TRBV30 . CAWRISYGQNTEAFF TGTGCCTGGAGAATTTCATATGGACAGAACACTGAAGCTTTCTTT
TRBD1 TRBJ2-5 TRBV3-1/TRBV3-2 . CASSQDRSGGKQETQYF TGTGCCAGCAGCCAAGATAGGTCAGGGGGCAAGCAGGAGACCCAGTACTTC
TRBD1 TRBJ2-7 TRBV5-1 . CARRQGFGEQYF TGCGCCAGACGACAGGGGTTCGGCGAGCAGTACTTC
. TRBJ2-7 TRBV27 . CASKVGSEQYF TGTGCCAGCAAGGTAGGGAGCGAGCAGTACTTC
TRBD1 TRBJ2-7 TRBV12-3/TRBV12-4 . CASSLDRVNEQYF TGTGCCAGCAGTTTGGACAGGGTCAACGAGCAGTACTTC
. TRBJ1-6 TRBV5-6 . CASSPTGMSSYNSPLHF TGTGCCAGCAGCCCGACAGGAATGAGCTCCTATAATTCACCCCTCCACTTT